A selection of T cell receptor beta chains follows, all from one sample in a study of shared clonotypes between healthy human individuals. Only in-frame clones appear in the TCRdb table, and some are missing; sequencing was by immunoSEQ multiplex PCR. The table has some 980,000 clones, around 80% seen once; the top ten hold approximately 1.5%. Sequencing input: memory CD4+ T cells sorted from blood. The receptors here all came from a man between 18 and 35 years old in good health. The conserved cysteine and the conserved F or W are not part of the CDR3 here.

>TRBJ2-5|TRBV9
ASSPGLQETQY
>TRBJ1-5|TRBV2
ASRRDRDNQPQH
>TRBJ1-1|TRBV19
ASSIVVAGQGNTEAF
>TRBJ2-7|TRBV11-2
ASSSGMGRGEQY
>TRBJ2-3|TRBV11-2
ASSLDTVADTQY
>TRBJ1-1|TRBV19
ASGRAPNTEAF
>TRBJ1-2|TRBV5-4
ASSLGLEGYT
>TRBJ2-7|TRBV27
ASRKTGALTYEQY
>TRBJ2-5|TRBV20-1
SANKEETQY
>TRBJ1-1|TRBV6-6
ASRRKMNTEAF
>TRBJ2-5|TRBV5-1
ASSSAGETQY
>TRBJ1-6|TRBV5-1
ASSPQGGNNSPLH